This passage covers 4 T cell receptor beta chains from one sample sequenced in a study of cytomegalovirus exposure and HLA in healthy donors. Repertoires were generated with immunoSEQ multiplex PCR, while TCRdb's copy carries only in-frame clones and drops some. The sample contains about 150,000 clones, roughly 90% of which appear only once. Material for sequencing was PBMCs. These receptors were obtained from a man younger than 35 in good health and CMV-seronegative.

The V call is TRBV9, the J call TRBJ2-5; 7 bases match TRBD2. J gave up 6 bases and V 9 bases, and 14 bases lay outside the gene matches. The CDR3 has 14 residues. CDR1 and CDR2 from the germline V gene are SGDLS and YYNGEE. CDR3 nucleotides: TGTGCCACCCGGGGTGAGCGGGGATGGAAGACCCAGTACTTC. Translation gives CATRGERGWKTQYF. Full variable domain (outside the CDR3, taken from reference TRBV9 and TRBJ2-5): DSGVTQTPKHLITATGQRVTLRCSPRSGDLSVYWYQQSLDQGLQFLIQYYNGEERAKGNILERFSAQQFPDLHSELNLSSLELGDSALYFCATRGERGWKTQYFGPGTRLLVL.

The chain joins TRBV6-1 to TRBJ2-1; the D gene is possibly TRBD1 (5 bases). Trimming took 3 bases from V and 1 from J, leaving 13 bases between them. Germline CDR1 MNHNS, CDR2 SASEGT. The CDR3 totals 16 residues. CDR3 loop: CASSDHYRFSYNEQFF. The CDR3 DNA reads TGTGCCAGCAGTGACCATTACAGGTTTTCCTACAATGAGCAGTTCTTC.

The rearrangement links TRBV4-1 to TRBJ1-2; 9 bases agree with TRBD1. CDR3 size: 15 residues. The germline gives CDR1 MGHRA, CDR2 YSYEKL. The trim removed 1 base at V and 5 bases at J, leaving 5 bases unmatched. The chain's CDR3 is CASSQGVQGAYGYTF. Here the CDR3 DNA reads TGCGCCAGCAGCCAAGGGGTACAGGGGGCTTATGGCTACACCTTC.

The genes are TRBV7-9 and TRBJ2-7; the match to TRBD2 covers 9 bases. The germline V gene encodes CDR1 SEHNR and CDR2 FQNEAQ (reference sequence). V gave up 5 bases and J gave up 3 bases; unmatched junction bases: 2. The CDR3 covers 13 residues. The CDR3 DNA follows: TGTGCCAGCAGCGCTAGCGGGAACTACGAGCAGTACGTC. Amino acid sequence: CASSASGNYEQYV.